These 7 T cell receptor beta chains share one sample of origin, sequenced in a study of T cells in localized non-small cell lung cancer. Libraries were prepared by immunoSEQ multiplex PCR; TCRdb keeps only in-frame clonotypes and omits some of them. The sample records 45,000 to 55,000 clones, around 77% being singletons. The specimen comprised peripheral blood, sampled before any cancer treatment. The receptor set was obtained from a man aged 40 to 70 with stage I squamous cell lung carcinoma.

This clone was seen only a few times. This chain links TRBV29-1 with TRBJ1-2; no definite D call. This CDR3 is built from 11 residues. Germline CDR1 reads SQVTM; CDR2 reads ANQGSEA. V was cut by 4 bases and J by 4 bases, with 7 bases left in between. This chain's CDR3 is CSVVGSYGYTF. CDR3 DNA: TGCAGCGTTGTAGGGTCCTATGGCTACACCTTC. Full variable domain (missing parts from reference TRBV29-1 and TRBJ1-2): SAVISQKPSRDICQRGTSLTIQCQVDSQVTMMFWYRQQPGQSLTLIATANQGSEATYESGFVIDKFPISRPNLTFSTLTVSNMSPEDSSIYLCSVVGSYGYTFGSGTRLTVV.

The rearrangement uses TRBV7-2 and TRBJ2-5; 7 bases match TRBD2. CDR3 size: 16 residues. V shed 5 bases and J 2 bases; nucleotides not matched to a gene: 11. Germline CDR1 is SGHTA and CDR2 is FQGNSA. For the CDR3, the DNA is TGTGCCAGCAGCGCGTCCCGGGGGGTTTTACAAGAGACCCAGTACTTC. It encodes CASSASRGVLQETQYF.

This clone was recorded only once. The genes are TRBV19 and TRBJ2-2; D gene unclear. The V gene's germline CDR1 is LNHDA and CDR2 SQIVND (reference sequence). Trimming pared 7 bases from V and 3 bases from J, leaving 12 bases between. The CDR3 is 14 amino acids. CDR3 bases: TGTGCCAGTAAAAGCCACCGGGACACCGGGGAGCTGTTTTTT. Translating it yields CASKSHRDTGELFF.

The rearrangement links TRBV9 to TRBJ2-7, with D unclear. Germline V gene lookup returns CDR1 SGDLS and CDR2 YYNGEE. Deletions cut 0 bases from V and 3 bases from J, with 16 bases between. The length of the CDR3 is 16 residues. In DNA, the CDR3 is TGTGCCAGCAGCGTAGCTATGCCGACGCCAAACTACGAGCAGTACTTC. This encodes CASSVAMPTPNYEQYF.

In its sample, this clone was seen a few times. The chain uses TRBV6-4 and TRBJ1-6; maybe TRBD1 (6 bases). V lost 4 bases, J lost 10 bases, and 11 bases lay in between. Germline values: CDR1 MRHNA, CDR2 SNTAGT. The CDR3 is 13 amino acids. CDR3 protein: CASSATGNSPLHF. In DNA, the CDR3 is TGTGCCAGCAGTGCCACAGGGAACTCACCCCTCCACTTT.

The chain couples TRBV6-6 to TRBJ1-6; D remains unclear. The CDR3 sequence is 13 residues long. V was clipped by 4 bases and J by 11 bases, with 12 bases between them. Germline V lookup: CDR1 MNHNY, CDR2 SVGAGI (reference sequence). CDR3 sequence (DNA): TGTGCCAGCAGTTGGGCGGAAATGCCACCCCTCCACTTT. It specifies CASSWAEMPPLHF.

The chain has TRBV6-1 and TRBJ2-1; TRBD2 aligns across 8 bases. Germline V gives CDR1 MNHNS, CDR2 SASEGT. The CDR3 totals 15 residues. The V gene end was trimmed by 7 bases and the J gene end by 2 bases; junction bases not matched to a gene: 7. The CDR3, as DNA: TGTGCCAGCACTATAGGGCGGGGGGCCTACAATGAGCAGTTCTTC. Translated: CASTIGRGAYNEQFF.